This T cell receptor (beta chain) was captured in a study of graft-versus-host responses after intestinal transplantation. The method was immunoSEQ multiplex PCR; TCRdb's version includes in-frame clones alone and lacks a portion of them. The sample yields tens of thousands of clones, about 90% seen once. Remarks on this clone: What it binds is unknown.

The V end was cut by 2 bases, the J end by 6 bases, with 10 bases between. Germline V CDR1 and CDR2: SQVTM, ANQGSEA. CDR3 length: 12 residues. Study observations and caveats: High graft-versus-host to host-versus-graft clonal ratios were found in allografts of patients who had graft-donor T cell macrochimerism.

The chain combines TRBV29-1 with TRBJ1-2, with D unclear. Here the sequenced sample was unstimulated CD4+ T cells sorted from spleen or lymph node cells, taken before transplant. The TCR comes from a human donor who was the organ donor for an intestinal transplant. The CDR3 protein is CSVESGRHGYTF. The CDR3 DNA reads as TGCAGCGTTGAATCAGGTCGTCATGGCTACACCTTC.